The rows below give T cell receptor beta chains drawn from one sample of a study of STAT5B mutations in CD4+ large granular lymphocyte leukemia. Sequencing used immunoSEQ multiplex PCR; TCRdb keeps in-frame clones, though not all of them. The table lists 45,000 or so clones, roughly 85% of them singletons. Sequencing was done on a sample of CD4+ T cells from blood buffy coats. All receptors come from a human donor in good health. Both conserved end residues are trimmed from each CDR3. Clone size is not always given. Where it is, it says once, few, many or a class for expanded clones.

length: 14
size: .
V: TRBV9
J: TRBJ1-2
CDR3: ASSVRGRGINYGYT

length: 13
size: .
V: TRBV4-2
J: TRBJ2-6
CDR3: ASSQGGPGANVLT

length: 11
size: .
V: TRBV6-5
J: TRBJ2-5
CDR3: ASSSRLQETQY

length: 12
size: .
V: TRBV5-1
J: TRBJ2-3
CDR3: ASSFLAETDTQY

length: 10
size: .
V: TRBV4-1
J: TRBJ1-2
CDR3: ASSQEAYGYT

length: 12
size: .
V: TRBV5-1
J: TRBJ2-7
CDR3: ASSPGTSGYEQY

length: 13
size: .
V: TRBV6-5
J: TRBJ1-1
CDR3: ASSSGTVLGTEAF

length: 13
size: .
V: TRBV9
J: TRBJ1-1
CDR3: ASSPRGQVNTEAF

length: 12
size: .
V: TRBV6-6
J: TRBJ2-1
CDR3: ASQRRQGMHEQF

length: 12
size: .
V: TRBV7-2
J: TRBJ1-5
CDR3: ASSFNAVGQPQH

length: 12
size: once
V: TRBV25-1
J: TRBJ2-5
CDR3: ASSEITVQETQY

length: 14
size: .
V: TRBV5-1
J: TRBJ1-2
CDR3: ASRREVTTVLYGYT

length: 11
size: few
V: TRBV7-9
J: TRBJ1-1
CDR3: ASSLVPGIEAF

length: 12
size: .
V: TRBV10-3
J: TRBJ2-1
CDR3: AIKGTSANNEQF

length: 12
size: .
V: TRBV5-6
J: TRBJ1-1
CDR3: ASSRRGGDTEAF

length: 11
size: .
V: TRBV27
J: TRBJ1-2
CDR3: ASSFNTNYGYT

length: 11
size: .
V: TRBV6-1
J: TRBJ2-7
CDR3: ATLTSGSYEQY

length: 12
size: .
V: TRBV27
J: TRBJ2-7
CDR3: ASRTGTSSYEQY

length: 13
size: .
V: TRBV30
J: TRBJ2-1
CDR3: AWSPSRDRGYEQF

length: 12
size: few
V: TRBV5-1
J: TRBJ1-2
CDR3: ASSLTGRLDGYT

length: 12
size: .
V: TRBV2
J: TRBJ1-1
CDR3: ASKYGGPNTEAF

length: 13
size: .
V: TRBV7-9
J: TRBJ2-1
CDR3: ASSAGTGPYNEQF

length: 11
size: .
V: TRBV7-9
J: TRBJ2-2
CDR3: ASSIRASGELF

length: 11
size: .
V: TRBV27
J: TRBJ2-7
CDR3: ASSSPSRYEQY

length: 12
size: .
V: TRBV2
J: TRBJ2-3
CDR3: ASSEILVTDTQY

length: 13
size: .
V: TRBV6-6
J: TRBJ1-5
CDR3: ASKETSLNNQPQH

length: 18
size: .
V: TRBV11-3
J: TRBJ2-2
CDR3: ASSLTQVVGNEPITGELF

length: 12
size: .
V: TRBV11-2
J: TRBJ2-5
CDR3: ASSLVGAQETQY

length: 11
size: .
V: TRBV27
J: TRBJ1-1
CDR3: ASSPRAGREAF

length: 10
size: .
V: TRBV30
J: TRBJ1-2
CDR3: AWSRQAGGYT

length: 11
size: .
V: TRBV29-1
J: TRBJ2-5
CDR3: SVAGTVQETQY

length: 11
size: once
V: TRBV19
J: TRBJ2-2
CDR3: ASSGLAVGELF

length: 12
size: .
V: TRBV6-5
J: TRBJ1-3
CDR3: ASSAGTSGNTIY

length: 13
size: .
V: TRBV7-9
J: TRBJ2-1
CDR3: ASSLALGGLSQQF

length: 13
size: .
V: TRBV9
J: TRBJ1-2
CDR3: ASSETGSDLYGYT

length: 13
size: .
V: TRBV5-4
J: TRBJ2-1
CDR3: ASSQTSGAYNEQF

length: 13
size: once
V: TRBV27
J: TRBJ2-3
CDR3: ASSFTSMVADTQY

length: 11
size: .
V: TRBV27
J: TRBJ2-7
CDR3: ASSFYRGGEQY

length: 14
size: .
V: TRBV30
J: TRBJ1-3
CDR3: AWSPIGPASGNTIY

length: 11
size: .
V: TRBV6-5
J: TRBJ1-1
CDR3: ASSYRQNTEAF

length: 13
size: .
V: TRBV10-3
J: TRBJ2-5
CDR3: AIRSDRPPGETQY

length: 15
size: .
V: TRBV5-4
J: TRBJ2-1
CDR3: ASSLTKLAGGPYEQF

length: 13
size: .
V: TRBV5-1
J: TRBJ2-2
CDR3: ASRGLAANTGELF

length: 11
size: few
V: TRBV7-7
J: TRBJ2-7
CDR3: ASSEGQGREQY

length: 17
size: .
V: TRBV11-2
J: TRBJ2-2
CDR3: ASSFGTPKVIPNTGELF

length: 14
size: .
V: TRBV7-9
J: TRBJ2-5
CDR3: ASSLEYSPVQETQY

length: 12
size: .
V: TRBV19
J: TRBJ1-1
CDR3: ASSIQGAYTEAF

length: 9
size: .
V: TRBV19
J: TRBJ1-4
CDR3: ATLRGEKLF

length: 13
size: .
V: TRBV5-1
J: TRBJ2-7
CDR3: ASSGGSGRAFEQY

length: 13
size: .
V: TRBV5-1
J: .
CDR3: ASSLATSPSYEQY

length: 9
size: .
V: TRBV6-1
J: TRBJ2-1
CDR3: ASSVYNEQF

length: 12
size: .
V: TRBV30
J: TRBJ2-2
CDR3: AWNIGSPTGELF

length: 13
size: .
V: TRBV7-6
J: TRBJ2-5
CDR3: ASSGIAASQGTQY

length: 12
size: .
V: TRBV5-6
J: TRBJ1-2
CDR3: ASSLRQVKYGYT

length: 13
size: .
V: TRBV6-5
J: TRBJ1-5
CDR3: ASSYKGARDQPQH

length: 11
size: once
V: TRBV9
J: TRBJ2-5
CDR3: ASSVDGRETQY

length: 13
size: .
V: TRBV30
J: TRBJ2-7
CDR3: AWSVRDRGRWEQY

length: 13
size: .
V: TRBV27
J: TRBJ1-4
CDR3: ASKPQGAASEKLF